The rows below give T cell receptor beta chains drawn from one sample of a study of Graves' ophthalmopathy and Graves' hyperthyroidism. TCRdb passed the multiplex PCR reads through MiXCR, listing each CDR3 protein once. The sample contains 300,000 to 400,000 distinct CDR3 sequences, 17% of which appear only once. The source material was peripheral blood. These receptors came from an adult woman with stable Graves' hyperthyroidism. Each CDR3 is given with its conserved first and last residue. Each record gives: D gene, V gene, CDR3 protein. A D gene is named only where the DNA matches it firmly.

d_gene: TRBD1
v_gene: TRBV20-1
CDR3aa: CSATEAGGSYEQYF

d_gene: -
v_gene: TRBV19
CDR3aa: CASSFGTQNIQYF

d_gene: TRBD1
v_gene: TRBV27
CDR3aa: CASSPSSGQGAPSYNSPLHF

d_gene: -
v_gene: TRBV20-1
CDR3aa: CSARGLGYYEQYF

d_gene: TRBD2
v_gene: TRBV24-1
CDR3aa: CATSDLAGGRYEQYF

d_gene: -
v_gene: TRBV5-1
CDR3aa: CASSLDRPGLYEQYF

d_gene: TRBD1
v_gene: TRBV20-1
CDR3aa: CRADRDSYEQYF

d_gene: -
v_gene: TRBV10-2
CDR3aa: CASSDQNLGIETQYF

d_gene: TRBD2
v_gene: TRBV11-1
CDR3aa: CASSSQTSGSDFYEQYF

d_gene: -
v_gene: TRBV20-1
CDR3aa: CSARVTPTQETQYF

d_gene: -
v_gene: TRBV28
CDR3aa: CASGGRAYEQYF

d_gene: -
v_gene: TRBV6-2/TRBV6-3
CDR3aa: CASSYDGPRYEQYF

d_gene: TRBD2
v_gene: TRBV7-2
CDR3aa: CASSLGLAGEETQYF

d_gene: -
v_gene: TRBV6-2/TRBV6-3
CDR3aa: CASRRQAGTDTQYF

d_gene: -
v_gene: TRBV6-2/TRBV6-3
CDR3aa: CASTPDGLYEQYF

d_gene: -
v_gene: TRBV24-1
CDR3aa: CATSDGNRPYEQYF

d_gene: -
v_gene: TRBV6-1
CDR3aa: CASSEDRGAGGYTF